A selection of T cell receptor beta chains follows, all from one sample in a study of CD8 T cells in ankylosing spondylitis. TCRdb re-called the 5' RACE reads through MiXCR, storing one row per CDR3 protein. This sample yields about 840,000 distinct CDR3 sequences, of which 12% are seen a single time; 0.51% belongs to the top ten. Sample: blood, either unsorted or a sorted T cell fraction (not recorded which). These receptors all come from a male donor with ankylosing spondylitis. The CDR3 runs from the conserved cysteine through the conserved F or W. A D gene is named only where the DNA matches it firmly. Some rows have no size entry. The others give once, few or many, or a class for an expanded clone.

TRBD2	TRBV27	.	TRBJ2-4	CASRPAGGLAKNIQYF	TGTGCCAGCAGGCCAGCGGGGGGCCTAGCCAAAAACATTCAGTACTTC
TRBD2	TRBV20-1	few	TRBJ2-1	CSARVYGAGVSEQFF	TGCAGTGCTAGGGTGTATGGGGCGGGAGTGAGTGAGCAGTTCTTC
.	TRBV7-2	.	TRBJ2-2	CASSLLHRGTGELFF	TGTGCCAGCAGCTTACTACACCGCGGCACCGGGGAGCTGTTTTTT
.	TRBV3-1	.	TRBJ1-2	CASSQPGQSNYGYTF	TGTGCCAGCAGCCAACCAGGACAGTCGAACTATGGCTACACCTTC
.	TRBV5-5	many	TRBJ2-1	CASSYPGWGAPSDNEQFF	TGTGCCAGCAGCTACCCCGGTTGGGGGGCCCCGTCGGACAATGAGCAGTTCTTC
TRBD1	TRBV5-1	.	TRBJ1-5	CASSLQGAGEEPQHF	TGCGCCAGCAGCTTACAGGGGGCAGGTGAGGAGCCCCAGCATTTT
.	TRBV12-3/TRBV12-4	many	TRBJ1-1	CASSSIVAAFF	TGTGCCAGCTCTTCCATTGTGGCAGCTTTCTTT
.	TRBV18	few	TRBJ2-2	CASSTTNTGELFF	TGTGCCAGCTCAACTACGAACACCGGGGAGCTGTTTTTT
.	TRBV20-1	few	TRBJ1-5	CSARAGHYNQPQHF	TGCAGTGCTAGGGCTGGACATTACAATCAGCCCCAGCATTTT
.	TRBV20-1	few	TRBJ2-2	CSAGGLITGELFF	TGCAGTGCGGGGGGCCTTATCACCGGGGAGCTGTTTTTT
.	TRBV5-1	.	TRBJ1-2	CASSLSAGANYGYTF	TGCGCCAGCAGCTTGTCGGCAGGGGCTAACTATGGCTACACCTTC
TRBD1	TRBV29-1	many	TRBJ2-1	CSVTVTGDEQFF	TGCAGCGTGACCGTTACAGGGGATGAGCAGTTCTTC
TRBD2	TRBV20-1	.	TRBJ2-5	CSARLAGGHQETQYF	TGCAGTGCTAGATTGGCGGGGGGGCATCAAGAGACCCAGTACTTC
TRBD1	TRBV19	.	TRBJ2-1	CASIDRGNDNEQFF	TGTGCCAGTATCGACAGGGGTAATGACAATGAGCAGTTCTTC
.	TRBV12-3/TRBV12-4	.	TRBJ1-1	CASGFTEAFF	TGTGCCAGCGGGTTCACTGAAGCTTTCTTT
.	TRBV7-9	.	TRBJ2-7	CASSRDHSNYEQYF	TGTGCCAGCAGCAGGGACCACTCTAACTACGAGCAGTACTTC
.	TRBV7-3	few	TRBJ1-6	CASSSGAVSSYNSPLHF	TGTGCCAGCAGCTCGGGGGCTGTGAGCTCCTATAATTCACCCCTCCACTTT
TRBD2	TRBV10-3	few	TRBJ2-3	CAISGGLAATDTQYF	TGTGCCATCAGTGGGGGACTAGCGGCCACAGATACGCAGTATTTT
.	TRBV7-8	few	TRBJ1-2	CASSPQRWGGGYTF	TGTGCCAGCAGCCCACAAAGATGGGGGGGTGGCTACACCTTC
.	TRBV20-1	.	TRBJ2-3	CSARESSDTQYF	TGCAGTGCTAGAGAGTCGTCAGATACGCAGTATTTT